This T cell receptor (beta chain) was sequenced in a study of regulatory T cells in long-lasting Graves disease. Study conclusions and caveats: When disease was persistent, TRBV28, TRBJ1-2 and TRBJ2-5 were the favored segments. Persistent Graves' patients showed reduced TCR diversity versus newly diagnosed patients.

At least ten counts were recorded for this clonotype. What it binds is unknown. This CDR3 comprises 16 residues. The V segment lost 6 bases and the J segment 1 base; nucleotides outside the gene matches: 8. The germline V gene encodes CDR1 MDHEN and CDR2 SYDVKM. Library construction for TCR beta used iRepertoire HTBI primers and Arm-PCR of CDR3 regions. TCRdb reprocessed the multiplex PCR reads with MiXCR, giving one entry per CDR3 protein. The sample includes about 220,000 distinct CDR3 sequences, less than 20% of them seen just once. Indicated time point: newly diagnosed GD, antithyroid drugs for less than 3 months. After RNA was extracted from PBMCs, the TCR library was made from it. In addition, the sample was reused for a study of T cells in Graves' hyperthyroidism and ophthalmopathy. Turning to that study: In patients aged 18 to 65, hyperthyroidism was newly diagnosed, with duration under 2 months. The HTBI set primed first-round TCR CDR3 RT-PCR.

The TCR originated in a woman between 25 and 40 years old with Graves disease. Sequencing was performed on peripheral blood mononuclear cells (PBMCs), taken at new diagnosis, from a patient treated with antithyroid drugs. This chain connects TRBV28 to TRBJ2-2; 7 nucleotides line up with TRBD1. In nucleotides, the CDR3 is TGTGCCAGCAGCTCCCGAAGGACAGGGAACACCGGGGAGCTGTTTTTT. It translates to CASSSRRTGNTGELFF.